Sequencing of this T cell receptor beta chain was carried out in a study of cytomegalovirus exposure and HLA in healthy donors. Study-wide context: Falling in the Caucasian-associated ancestry cluster were about 82% of 300 to 500 genotyped donors.

Worth noting for this clone: Its cognate antigen is unknown.

PCR used 60 Vbeta primers and 13 Jbeta primers. Data came from immunoSEQ multiplex PCR; TCRdb stores just in-frame clones and leaves some out. The table includes roughly 110,000 clones, over 70% detected once. Overall study findings and caveats: Earlier analysis yielded a pattern in which most TCR beta V segments were productive about 90% or about 30% of the time. Sequencing had likely introduced a cluster of highly shared sequence variants as an artifact. Later analysis demonstrated an association between a missense DCLRE1C variant and TCR beta V- and J-gene trimming.

The V end lost 3 bases, the J end lost 10 bases, and 19 bases lay between the germline ends. Germline V gene data show CDR1 as MDHEN and CDR2 as SYDVKM. This CDR3 has 15 amino acids. This sequence originates from a male donor in good health and CMV-seropositive. The chain employs TRBV28 and TRBJ2-1; D perhaps matches TRBD2 (5 bases). The material sequenced was PBMCs. The CDR3 sequence: CASSLLRRRTLEQFF. As DNA, the CDR3 is TGTGCCAGCAGTTTGCTCCGACGGAGGACTCTGGAGCAGTTCTTC.